Listed below are T cell receptor beta chains from one sample, sequenced in a study of CD8 T cells in Susac syndrome. One entry per CDR3 protein results from TCRdb running MiXCR on the immunoSEQ multiplex PCR reads. Here the sample spans fewer than 300,000 distinct CDR3 sequences, approximately 85% being singletons. Source material: CD8+ T cells from PBMCs. The source of these receptors is a human donor with multiple sclerosis. The CDR3 runs from the conserved cysteine through the conserved F or W. D genes are given only for firm matches. Clone size is not always given. Where it is, it says once, few, many or a class for expanded clones.

>TRBV15|.|.|TRBJ2-1
TGTGCCACCAGCACCGGGACCCCTGAGCAGTTCTTC
CATSTGTPEQFF
>TRBV7-9|.|once|TRBJ2-7
TGTGCCAGCAGCTTATACCGGGCTGGTTACGAGCAGTACTTC
CASSLYRAGYEQYF
>TRBV2|.|.|TRBJ2-3
TGTGCTCAAAGGTCGGGGGGCACAGATACGCAGTATTTT
CAQRSGGTDTQYF
>TRBV27|TRBD1|.|TRBJ1-6
TGTGCCAGCAGCACGGGACAGGGAACCCCACCCCTCCACTTT
CASSTGQGTPPLHF
>TRBV30|.|.|TRBJ2-7
TGTGGACGGGGTAGCTCCTACGAGCAGTACTTC
CGRGSSYEQYF
>TRBV12-3/TRBV12-4|TRBD1|.|TRBJ1-2
TGTGCCACCCGGGGACAGTATTATGGCTACACCTTC
CATRGQYYGYTF
>TRBV9|.|.|TRBJ1-2
TGTGCCAGCAGCGTAGACGTGGACAGACCTAACTATGGCTACACCTTC
CASSVDVDRPNYGYTF
>TRBV30|.|.|TRBJ2-7
TGTGCCTGGAGCGGGGGCTACGAGCAGTACTTC
CAWSGGYEQYF
>TRBV20-1|TRBD2|once|TRBJ2-1
TGCAGTGCTTACCTAGCGGGAGGGAGCGGTGAGCAGTTCTTC
CSAYLAGGSGEQFF
>TRBV4-1|.|.|TRBJ2-4
TGCGCCAGCAGCCAAGAACACTGGACGGGGAACATTCAGTACTTC
CASSQEHWTGNIQYF
>TRBV9|TRBD1|.|TRBJ2-7
TGTGCCAGCAGCGTATCACCGGACAGGGCGTCCTACGAGCAGTACTTC
CASSVSPDRASYEQYF
>TRBV27|TRBD2|.|TRBJ2-7
TGTGCCAGCAGTTTAGGTCGGGGGGTCTCCTACGAGCAGTACTTC
CASSLGRGVSYEQYF
>TRBV6-1|.|.|TRBJ2-4
TGTGCCAGCAGCCCCCGTGTGAGCAACATTCAGTACTTC
CASSPRVSNIQYF
>TRBV6-6|.|.|TRBJ2-7
TGTGCCAGCAGTTACCGGGACACTTCCTACGAGCAGTACTTC
CASSYRDTSYEQYF
>TRBV11-1|TRBD2|.|TRBJ2-1
TGTGCCAGCAGCTCACCTACAGGGGAGAGAACTAGCGGGAGTAAGTATGAGCAGTTCTTC
CASSSPTGERTSGSKYEQFF
>TRBV27|.|.|TRBJ2-5
TGTGCCAGCGGTTTACTGGGAGAGACCCAGTACTTC
CASGLLGETQYF
>TRBV27|.|.|TRBJ1-1
TGTGCCAGCAGGCGGGGGATGAACACTGAAGCTTTCTTT
CASRRGMNTEAFF
>TRBV5-1|.|.|TRBJ2-2
TGCGCCAGCAGCTTGGGGTCCGTCCGGAGGGGGTCGGTCGGGGAGCTGTTTTTT
CASSLGSVRRGSVGELFF
>TRBV7-2|.|.|TRBJ2-5
TGTGCCAGCAGCTTAACCCGAAAGTTGGTTAACCAAGAGACCCAGTACTTC
CASSLTRKLVNQETQYF
>TRBV4-1|TRBD1|.|TRBJ2-1
TGCGCCAGCAGCCTAAGACTTACAGGGGAATGGTACTACAATGAGCAGTTCTTC
CASSLRLTGEWYYNEQFF
>TRBV4-1|.|.|TRBJ1-5
TGCGCCAGCAGCCCGACAAAATTACAGCCCCAGCATTTT
CASSPTKLQPQHF
>TRBV27|.|.|TRBJ1-4
TGTGCCAGCAGGGGGGGGCTAGGCGAAAAACTGTTTTTT
CASRGGLGEKLFF
>TRBV29-1|.|.|TRBJ2-7
TGCAGCGTTGAAGGACATAGAGACTCCTACGAGCAGTACTTC
CSVEGHRDSYEQYF
>TRBV28|TRBD1|.|TRBJ2-7
TGTGCCAGCAGTTTCGCTTGGACAGGCGCGTACGAGCAGTACTTC
CASSFAWTGAYEQYF
>TRBV30|.|few|TRBJ1-3
TGTGCCTGGAGTGTACCCAAGGGAAGGCCCGCTGGAAACACCATATATTTT
CAWSVPKGRPAGNTIYF
>TRBV7-8|TRBD2|.|TRBJ2-3
TGTGCCAGCAGGGAACTAGCGGGAGAGGAGTCAACAGATACGCAGTATTTT
CASRELAGEESTDTQYF
>TRBV2|.|.|TRBJ2-5
TGTGCTCAAAGGGGGGTTGAGCCGAACTTC
CAQRGVEPNF
>TRBV7-2|TRBD2|.|TRBJ2-7
TGTGCCAGCAGCCCCCTTAGCGGGGCCCCGTTTGAGCAGTACTTC
CASSPLSGAPFEQYF
>TRBV27|.|.|TRBJ2-1
TGTGCCAGCAGCCCGGAGCCGGGGGTGTGGGGCTTC
CASSPEPGVWGF
>TRBV29-1|.|.|TRBJ2-1
TGCAGCGTCCTTGACATCGATGAGCAGTTCTTC
CSVLDIDEQFF
>TRBV7-8|.|.|TRBJ2-6
TGTGCCAGCAGCTTAGGACCCCCTGGGGCCAACGTCCTGACTTTC
CASSLGPPGANVLTF
>TRBV6-1|.|once|TRBJ2-1
TGTGCCAGCAGTGAAAGGGCAGGGTTGAGTGAATGGCCAAACCACAATGAGCAGTTCTTC
CASSERAGLSEWPNHNEQFF
>TRBV20-1|.|.|TRBJ1-2
TGCAGTGCTAGAGACACCGGGACACAGGGCCAATCGCGTGGCTACACCTTC
CSARDTGTQGQSRGYTF
>TRBV11-2|.|.|TRBJ2-3
TGTGCCAGCAGCTTCTTTGGCGGTCGGGAGAGGCTATGGACAGATACGCAGTATTTT
CASSFFGGRERLWTDTQYF
>TRBV20-1|TRBD1|.|TRBJ1-2
TGCAGTGCTAGAGGGGTTGAAGGACAGGCCTCCTATGGCTACACCTTC
CSARGVEGQASYGYTF
>TRBV30|TRBD1|.|TRBJ1-1
TGTGCCTGGAGTGACAGGGGGAACACTGAAGCTTTCTTT
CAWSDRGNTEAFF
>TRBV2|TRBD1|.|TRBJ1-4
TGTGCCAGCAGTGGGACAGGGACGAATGAAAAACTGTTTTTT
CASSGTGTNEKLFF
>TRBV7-8|TRBD2|.|TRBJ2-1
TGTGCCAGCAGCTTAGTGATGGCGGGAGAATATAATGAGCAGTTCTTC
CASSLVMAGEYNEQFF
>TRBV29-1|.|few|TRBJ1-2
TGCAGCGTTGAAGACCCCATCGGCTATGGCTACACCTTC
CSVEDPIGYGYTF
>TRBV5-4|.|.|TRBJ2-1
TGTGCCAGCAGCTTGAAGGATTTAACCTACAATGAGCAGTTCTTC
CASSLKDLTYNEQFF
>TRBV7-9|.|.|TRBJ2-1
TGTGCCAGCAGCTTAGATGGCGGCTACGAGCAGTGCTTC
CASSLDGGYEQCF
>TRBV28|.|.|TRBJ1-5
TGTGCCAGCATCTCGGACAGTTTCAATCAGCCCCAGCATTTT
CASISDSFNQPQHF
>TRBV5-6|TRBD2|once|TRBJ2-7
TGTGCCAGCAGCTTTAGCGGGACGGTTTACGAGCAGTACTTC
CASSFSGTVYEQYF
>TRBV27|TRBD1|.|TRBJ2-7
TGTGCCAGCAGTCTTTCGTCAGGGGGCAGGAACGAGCAGTACTTC
CASSLSSGGRNEQYF
>TRBV3-1|.|.|TRBJ1-1
TGTGCCAGCAGCCACGGGGCCTCCGAGGCTTTCTTT
CASSHGASEAFF
>TRBV3-1|.|.|TRBJ2-6
TGTGCCAGCAGCCCAGAGGCATCTGGGGCCAACGTCCTGACTTTC
CASSPEASGANVLTF
>TRBV7-8|.|.|TRBJ2-1
TGTGCCAGCAGTTGGGCCGGATACAATGAGCAGTTCTTC
CASSWAGYNEQFF
>TRBV16|TRBD1|.|TRBJ1-6
TGTGCCAGCAGCCAAGGGGCAGGGGGCGAATCACCCCTCCACTTT
CASSQGAGGESPLHF
>TRBV11-2|TRBD2|.|TRBJ2-1
TGTGCCAGCAGTGGTAGCGGGAGAAATGAGCAGTTCTTC
CASSGSGRNEQFF
>TRBV5-5|.|.|TRBJ1-1
TGTGCCAGCAGCTTGGGACGTATCACTGAAGCTTTCTTT
CASSLGRITEAFF